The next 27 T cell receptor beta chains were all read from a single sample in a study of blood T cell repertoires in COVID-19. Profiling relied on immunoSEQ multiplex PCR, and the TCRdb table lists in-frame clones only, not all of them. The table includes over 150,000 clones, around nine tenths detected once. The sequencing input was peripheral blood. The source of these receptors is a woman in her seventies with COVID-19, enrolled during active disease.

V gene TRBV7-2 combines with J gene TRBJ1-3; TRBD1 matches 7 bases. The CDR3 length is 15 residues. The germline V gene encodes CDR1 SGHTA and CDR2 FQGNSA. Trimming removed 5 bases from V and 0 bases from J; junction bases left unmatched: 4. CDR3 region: CASSLRDSSGNTIYF. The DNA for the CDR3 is TGTGCCAGCAGCCTAAGGGACAGCTCTGGAAACACCATATATTTT.

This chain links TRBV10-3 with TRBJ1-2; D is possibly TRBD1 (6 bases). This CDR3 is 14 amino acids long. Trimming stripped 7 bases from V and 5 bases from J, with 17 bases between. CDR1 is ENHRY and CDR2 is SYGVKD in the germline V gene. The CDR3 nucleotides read TGTGCCATCACCCAAGGACAGTTGTTTTATGGCTACACCTTC. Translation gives CAITQGQLFYGYTF.

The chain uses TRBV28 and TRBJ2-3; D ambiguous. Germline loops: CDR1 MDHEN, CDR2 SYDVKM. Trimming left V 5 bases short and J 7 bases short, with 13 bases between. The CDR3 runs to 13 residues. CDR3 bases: TGTGCCAGCAGTACGCCCGGTATGAATACGCAGTATTTT. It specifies CASSTPGMNTQYF.

The CDR3 protein is CAGTSGSPQETQYF. CDR3 sequence (DNA): TGTGCCGGGACTAGCGGGAGCCCCCAAGAGACCCAGTACTTC. The V gene is TRBV6-5, the J gene TRBJ2-5, with 14 nucleotides matching TRBD2. The CDR3 covers 14 residues. Germline CDR1 reads MNHEY; CDR2 reads SVGAGI. Trimming cost V 11 bases and J 1 base; bases outside gene matches: 3.

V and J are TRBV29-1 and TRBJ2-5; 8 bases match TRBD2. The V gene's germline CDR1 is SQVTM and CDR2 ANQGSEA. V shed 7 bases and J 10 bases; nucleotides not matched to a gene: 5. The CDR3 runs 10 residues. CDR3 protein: CSGGAGGQYF. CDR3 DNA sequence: TGCAGCGGGGGGGCGGGGGGCCAGTACTTC.

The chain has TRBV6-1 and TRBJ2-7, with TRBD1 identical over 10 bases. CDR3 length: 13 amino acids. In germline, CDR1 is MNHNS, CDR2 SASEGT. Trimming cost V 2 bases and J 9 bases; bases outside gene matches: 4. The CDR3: CASSERQGAWQYF. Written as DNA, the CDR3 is TGTGCCAGCAGTGAAAGACAGGGGGCATGGCAGTACTTC.

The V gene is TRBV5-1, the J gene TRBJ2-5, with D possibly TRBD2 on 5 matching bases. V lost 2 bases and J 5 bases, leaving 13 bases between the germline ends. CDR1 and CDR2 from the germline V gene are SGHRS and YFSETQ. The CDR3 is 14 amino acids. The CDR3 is CASSFGVTRETQYF. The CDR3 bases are TGCGCCAGCAGCTTCGGGGTCACCCGGGAGACCCAGTACTTC.

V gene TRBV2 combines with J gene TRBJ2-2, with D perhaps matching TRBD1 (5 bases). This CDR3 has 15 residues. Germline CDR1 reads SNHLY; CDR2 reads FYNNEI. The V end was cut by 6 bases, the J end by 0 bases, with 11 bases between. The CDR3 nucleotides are TGTGCCAGCAGCCTCGACAGAGCGAACACCGGGGAGCTGTTTTTT. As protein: CASSLDRANTGELFF.

In nucleotides, the CDR3 is TGTGCCAGCAGTTCCTTGACAGCTTATAATTCACCCCTCCACTTT. Its protein is CASSSLTAYNSPLHF. The V gene is TRBV28, the J gene TRBJ1-6; D might be TRBD1 (5 bases). The CDR3 totals 15 residues. Germline V lookup: CDR1 MDHEN, CDR2 SYDVKM. V was trimmed by 4 bases and J by 4 bases, leaving 11 bases between them.

The CDR3, as DNA: TGTGCCAGCAGTTACCCGACTAGCGGGAACACAGATACGCAGTATTTT. The encoded protein is CASSYPTSGNTDTQYF. The rearrangement links TRBV6-2 or TRBV6-3 to TRBJ2-3, with TRBD2 matching over 11 bases. J gave up 2 bases and V 2 bases, and 3 bases lay outside the gene matches. CDR1 and CDR2 from the germline V gene are MNHEY and SVGEGT. The CDR3 runs 16 residues.

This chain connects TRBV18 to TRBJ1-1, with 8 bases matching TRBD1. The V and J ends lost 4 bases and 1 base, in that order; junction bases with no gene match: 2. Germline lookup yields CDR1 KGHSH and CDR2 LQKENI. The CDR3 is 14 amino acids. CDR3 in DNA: TGTGCCAGCTCACGAGGACAGGGGAACACTGAAGCTTTCTTT. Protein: CASSRGQGNTEAFF.

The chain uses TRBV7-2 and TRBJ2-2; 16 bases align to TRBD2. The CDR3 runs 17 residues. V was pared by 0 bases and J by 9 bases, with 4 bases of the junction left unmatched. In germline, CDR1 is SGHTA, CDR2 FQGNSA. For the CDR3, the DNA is TGTGCCAGCAGCTTAGCCCAGGGACTAGCGGGAGGGCGGGAGCTGTTTTTT. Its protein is CASSLAQGLAGGRELFF.

Here the CDR3 reads CASSKTGGYSGANVLTF. CDR3 nucleotides: TGTGCCAGCAGCAAGACAGGGGGGTACTCTGGGGCCAACGTCCTGACTTTC. The V gene is TRBV21-1, the J gene TRBJ2-6; whether TRBD1, the table's D call, matches the DNA was not checked. TRBV21-1 represents a pseudogene. The CDR3 has 17 residues.

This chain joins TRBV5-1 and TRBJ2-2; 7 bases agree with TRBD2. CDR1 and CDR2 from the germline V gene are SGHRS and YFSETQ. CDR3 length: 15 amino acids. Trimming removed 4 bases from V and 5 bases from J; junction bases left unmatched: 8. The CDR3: CASSQTAGGTGELFF. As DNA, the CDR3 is TGCGCCAGCAGCCAAACGGCCGGGGGGACCGGGGAGCTGTTTTTT.

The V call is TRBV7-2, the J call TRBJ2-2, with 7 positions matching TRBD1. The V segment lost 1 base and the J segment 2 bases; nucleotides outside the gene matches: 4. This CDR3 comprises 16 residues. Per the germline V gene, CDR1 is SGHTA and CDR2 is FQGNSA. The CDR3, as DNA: TGTGCCAGCAGCTTAGTAGGGGGCCCTAACACCGGGGAGCTGTTTTTT. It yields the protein CASSLVGGPNTGELFF.

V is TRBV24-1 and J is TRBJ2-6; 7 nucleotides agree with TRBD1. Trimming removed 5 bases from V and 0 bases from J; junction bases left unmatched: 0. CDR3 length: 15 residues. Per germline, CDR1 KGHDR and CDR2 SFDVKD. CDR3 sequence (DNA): TGTGCCACCAGTGGGGACAGCTCTGGGGCCAACGTCCTGACTTTC. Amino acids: CATSGDSSGANVLTF.

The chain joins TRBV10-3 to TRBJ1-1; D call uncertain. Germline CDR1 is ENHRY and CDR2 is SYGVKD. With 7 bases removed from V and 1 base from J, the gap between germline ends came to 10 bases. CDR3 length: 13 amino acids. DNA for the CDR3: TGTGCCATCACCCAAACAGAGAACACTGAAGCTTTCTTT. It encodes CAITQTENTEAFF.

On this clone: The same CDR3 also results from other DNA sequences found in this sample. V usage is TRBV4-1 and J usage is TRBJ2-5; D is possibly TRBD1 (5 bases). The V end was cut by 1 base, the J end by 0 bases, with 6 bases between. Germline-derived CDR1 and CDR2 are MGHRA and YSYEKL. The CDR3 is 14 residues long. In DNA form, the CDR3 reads TGCGCCAGCAGCCAAGGACAGTACCAAGAGACCCAGTACTTC. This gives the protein CASSQGQYQETQYF.

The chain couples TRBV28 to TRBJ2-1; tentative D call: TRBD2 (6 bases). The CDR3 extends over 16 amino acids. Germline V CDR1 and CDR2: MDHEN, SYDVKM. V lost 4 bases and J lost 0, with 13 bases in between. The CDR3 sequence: CASSSSSARSYNEQFF. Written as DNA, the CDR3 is TGTGCCAGCAGTTCATCTAGCGCCCGCTCCTACAATGAGCAGTTCTTC.

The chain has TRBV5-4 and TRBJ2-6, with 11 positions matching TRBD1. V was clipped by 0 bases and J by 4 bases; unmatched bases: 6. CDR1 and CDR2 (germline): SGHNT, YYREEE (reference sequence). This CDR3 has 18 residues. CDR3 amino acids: CASSLEGQGAFGANVLTF. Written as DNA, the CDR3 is TGTGCCAGCAGCTTGGAAGGACAGGGGGCGTTCGGGGCCAACGTCCTGACTTTC.

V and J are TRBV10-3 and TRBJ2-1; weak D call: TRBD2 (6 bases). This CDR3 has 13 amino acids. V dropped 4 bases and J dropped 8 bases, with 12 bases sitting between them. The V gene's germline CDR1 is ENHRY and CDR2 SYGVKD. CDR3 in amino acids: CAISVLGGYEQFF. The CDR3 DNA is TGTGCCATCAGTGTATTGGGAGGCTATGAGCAGTTCTTC.

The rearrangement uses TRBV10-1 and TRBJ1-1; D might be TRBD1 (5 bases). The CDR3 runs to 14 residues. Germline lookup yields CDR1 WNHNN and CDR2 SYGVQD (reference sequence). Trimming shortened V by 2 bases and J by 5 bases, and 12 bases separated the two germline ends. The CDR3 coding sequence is TGCGCCAGCAGTGAGGAGGCAGGGTGGACTGAAGCTTTCTTT. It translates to CASSEEAGWTEAFF.

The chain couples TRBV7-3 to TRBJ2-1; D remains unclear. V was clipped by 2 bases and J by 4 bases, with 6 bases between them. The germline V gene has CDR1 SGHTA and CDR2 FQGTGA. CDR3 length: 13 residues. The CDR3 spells CASSLGQYNEQFF. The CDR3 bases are TGTGCCAGCAGCTTAGGCCAATACAATGAGCAGTTCTTC.

In DNA, the CDR3 is TGTGCCAGCAGCGTAGATGGCAGATTGAACACTGAAGCTTTCTTT. It is translated as CASSVDGRLNTEAFF. The chain joins TRBV9 to TRBJ1-1; D not certain. V lost 0 bases and J lost 0, with 9 bases in between. Germline loops: CDR1 SGDLS, CDR2 YYNGEE. The CDR3 sequence is 15 residues long.

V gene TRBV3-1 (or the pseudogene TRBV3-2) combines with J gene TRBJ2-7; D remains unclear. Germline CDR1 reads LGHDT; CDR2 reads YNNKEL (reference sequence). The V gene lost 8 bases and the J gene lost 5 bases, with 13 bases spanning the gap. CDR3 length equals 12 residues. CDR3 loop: CASQAPTDEQYF. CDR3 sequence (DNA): TGTGCCAGCCAGGCCCCGACGGACGAGCAGTACTTC.

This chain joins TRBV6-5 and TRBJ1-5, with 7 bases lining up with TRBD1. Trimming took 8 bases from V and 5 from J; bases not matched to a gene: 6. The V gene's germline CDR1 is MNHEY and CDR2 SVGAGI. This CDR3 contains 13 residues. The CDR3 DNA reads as TGTGCCAGCGGATTGCAGGGGGATCAGCCCCAGCATTTT. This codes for CASGLQGDQPQHF.

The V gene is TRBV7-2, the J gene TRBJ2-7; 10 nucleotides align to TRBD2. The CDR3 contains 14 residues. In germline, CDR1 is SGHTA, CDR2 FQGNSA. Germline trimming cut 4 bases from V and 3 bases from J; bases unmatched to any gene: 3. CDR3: CASSSAGGVYEQYF. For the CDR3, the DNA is TGTGCCAGCAGCTCAGCGGGAGGGGTCTACGAGCAGTACTTC.